This is a list of T cell receptor beta chains from one sample in a study of cytomegalovirus exposure and HLA in healthy donors. Libraries were prepared by immunoSEQ multiplex PCR; TCRdb keeps only in-frame clonotypes and omits some of them. The sample has about 190,000 clones; about 90% are singletons. The sample consisted of PBMCs. The receptor source for this set is a boy aged 2-15 years in good health and CMV-seronegative. Each CDR3 is given with its conserved first and last residue. The order of the fields is D gene, V gene, J gene, CDR3 length, clone size, CDR3 DNA, CDR3 protein. D genes are given only for firm matches. Clone size is given for some rows only: seen once, a few or many times, or a class if the clone is expanded.

TRBD1,TRBV11-2,TRBJ2-7,15,.,TGTGCCAGCAGCTTAGATGGGACAGGGTTTGACGAGCAGTACTTC,CASSLDGTGFDEQYF
.,TRBV7-3,TRBJ1-1,13,.,TGTGCCAGCGGTGAGGGCCGACACACTGAAGCTTTCTTT,CASGEGRHTEAFF
TRBD1,TRBV28,TRBJ1-2,17,once,TGTGCCAGCAGTTCCCCGCCCGGGACAGGGGGCTTCTATGGCTACACCTTC,CASSSPPGTGGFYGYTF
.,TRBV27,TRBJ2-3,11,few,TGTGCCAGCAGCTCCCCAGATACGCAGTATTTT,CASSSPDTQYF
TRBD2,TRBV7-2,TRBJ2-2,15,once,TGTGCCAGCAGCTTCCTGGGGGGGACCGGCGGGGAGCTGTTTTTT,CASSFLGGTGGELFF
.,TRBV6-1,TRBJ1-4,15,.,TGTGCCAGCAGTGATTGGGCAGCCCTCGTTGAAAAACTGTTTTTT,CASSDWAALVEKLFF
.,TRBV28,TRBJ2-1,15,.,TGTGCCAGCACTCGACAGGACCTTGCCTACAATGAGCAGTTCTTC,CASTRQDLAYNEQFF
TRBD1,TRBV19,TRBJ1-2,13,.,TGTGCCAGTAGCCCGGACAGGAGCTATGGCTACACCTTC,CASSPDRSYGYTF
TRBD1,TRBV5-8,TRBJ1-1,13,few,TGTGCCAGCAGCCTACAGGGGCTGGCTGAAGCTTTCTTT,CASSLQGLAEAFF
TRBD1,TRBV5-1,TRBJ1-6,15,once,TGCGCCAGCAGCATCGGGACAGCTAGTAATTCACCCCTCCACTTT,CASSIGTASNSPLHF
TRBD1,TRBV5-4,TRBJ2-1,14,once,TGTGCCAGCAGCTGGGACAGGGGAAATGATGAGCAGTTCTTC,CASSWDRGNDEQFF
.,TRBV6-1,TRBJ2-7,15,once,TGTGCCAGCAGTGCAGCAGGATTGGGGCACTACGAGCAGTACTTC,CASSAAGLGHYEQYF
TRBD1,TRBV5-6,TRBJ2-1,17,.,TGTGCCAGCCATACAGCGGTCCGGGACAGGGGGATCAATGAGCAGTTCTTC,CASHTAVRDRGINEQFF
TRBD1,TRBV7-9,TRBJ2-5,14,.,TGTGCCAGCAGCTTGGACAGGGCCCAAGAGACCCAGTACTTC,CASSLDRAQETQYF
.,TRBV4-1,TRBJ2-3,15,.,TGCGCCAGCAGCCAAGAGCCTAGCGAGGCAGATACGCAGTATTTT,CASSQEPSEADTQYF
TRBD2,TRBV5-1,TRBJ2-7,15,.,TGCGCCAGCAGCCGGGAGGGGACGGTATCCTACGAGCAGTACTTC,CASSREGTVSYEQYF
TRBD1,TRBV28,TRBJ1-4,18,few,TGTGCCAGCACCCCTCCGGGCAGGGGGCTCGTAACTAATGAAAAACTGTTTTTT,CASTPPGRGLVTNEKLFF
.,TRBV11-3,TRBJ2-7,13,.,TGTGCCAGCAGCCCTGGGAGGTGGAACGAGCAGTACTTC,CASSPGRWNEQYF
TRBD1,TRBV5-3,TRBJ1-5,18,.,TGTGCCAGAAGCTTGGCCCGGGCAGGGGGCGTCGGCAATCAGCCCCAGCATTTT,CARSLARAGGVGNQPQHF
TRBD2,TRBV5-1,TRBJ2-7,15,.,TGCGCCAGCAGCTTGGTGGCGGGGGGATCCTACGAGCAGTACTTC,CASSLVAGGSYEQYF
TRBD1,TRBV2,TRBJ1-1,13,.,TGTGCCAGCAGCCGGGACAGGGGCGTTGAAGCTTTCTTT,CASSRDRGVEAFF
TRBD2,TRBV5-1,TRBJ2-3,15,once,TGCGCCAGTCGGGAGCGGGGGGCGACGATAGATACGCAGTATTTT,CASRERGATIDTQYF
.,TRBV7-2,TRBJ1-4,14,once,TGTGCCAGCAGCTTAGGACAGCTTAATGAAAAACTGTTTTTT,CASSLGQLNEKLFF
.,TRBV14,TRBJ2-7,13,.,TGTGCCAGCAGCGCGACAGGGAGGTACGAGCAGTACTTC,CASSATGRYEQYF
TRBD1,TRBV30,TRBJ1-6,14,.,TGTGCCTGGAGGTCGGGACAGGGAAGTTCACCCCTCCACTTT,CAWRSGQGSSPLHF
TRBD1,TRBV14,TRBJ2-7,14,.,TGTGCCAGCAGCCTACTGGGACAGCGGTACGAGCAGTACTTC,CASSLLGQRYEQYF
.,TRBV7-8,TRBJ2-7,13,once,TGTGCCAGCAGCTTAGTAGCTAGCTACGAGCAGTACTTC,CASSLVASYEQYF
.,TRBV7-9,TRBJ1-3,13,.,TGTTCCATCTCTAGTGCCTCTGGAAACACCATATATTTT,CSISSASGNTIYF
TRBD2,TRBV5-4,TRBJ2-3,16,.,TGTGCCAGCAGCTTACCGACTAGCGGGAGCACAGATACGCAGTATTTT,CASSLPTSGSTDTQYF
.,TRBV19,TRBJ1-2,14,.,TGTGCCAGTGGTAGAGGTGTGACTAACTATGGCTACACCTTC,CASGRGVTNYGYTF